This T cell receptor beta chain originates from a study of molecular identifiers for immune sequencing clone quantification. Study-level points and caveats: Whereas naive cells kept under 1% of molecules in clones above 20 RNA copies, such clones held over 99% in effectors. Highly expanded clone sizes could end up underestimated if a barcode were shared by identical TCR molecules.

CDR1 is LNHNV and CDR2 is YYDKDF in the germline V gene (reference sequence). V was pared by 5 bases and J by 0 bases, with 28 bases between. The CDR3 covers 20 residues. This clonotype appeared a few times. The antigen is not known. For naive CD8 T cells, sorting used the CD8+CD4-CCR7+CD45RA+ phenotype. Bulk TCR libraries used previously described methods and listed TCR primers. TCRdb reanalysed the PCR reads using MiXCR and keeps one entry per CDR3 protein. The sample yields a few hundred thousand distinct CDR3 sequences, about 25% seen once. V gene TRBV15 combines with J gene TRBJ1-2; weak D call: TRBD1 (5 bases). The sample consisted of naive CD8+ T cells from blood, with Jurkat cell RNA spiked in. Subset: FACS-sorted CD8+CD4-CCR7+CD45RA+ naive T cells. The clonotype comes from a human donor in good health. Some libraries in this study had Jurkat cell RNA spiked in. The CDR3 sequence is CATSYSDSMVQTNTNYGYTF. The DNA of the CDR3 is TGTGCCACCAGCTATAGCGACAGTATGGTCCAAACCAATACTAACTATGGCTACACCTTC.